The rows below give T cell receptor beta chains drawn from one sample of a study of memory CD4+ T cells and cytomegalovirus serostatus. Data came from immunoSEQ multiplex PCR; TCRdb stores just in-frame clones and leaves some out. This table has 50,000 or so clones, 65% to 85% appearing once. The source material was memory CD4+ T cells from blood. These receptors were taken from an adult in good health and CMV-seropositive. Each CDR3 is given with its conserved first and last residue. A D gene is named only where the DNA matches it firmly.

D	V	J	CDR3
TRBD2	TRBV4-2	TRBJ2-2	CASSPQREGHTGELFF
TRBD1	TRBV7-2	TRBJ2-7	CASSRDRGHPEQYF
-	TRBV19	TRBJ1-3	CAVHKDTGNTIYF
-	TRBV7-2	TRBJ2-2	CASSLFVGSGAGELFF
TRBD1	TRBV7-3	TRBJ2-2	CASSLGQANTGELFF
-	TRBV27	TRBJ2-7	CASRQREPPYEQYF
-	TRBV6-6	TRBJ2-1	CASSYSIAYEQFF
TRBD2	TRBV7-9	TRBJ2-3	CASSPRGGEDTQYF
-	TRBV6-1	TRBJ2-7	CASLAVTLEQYF
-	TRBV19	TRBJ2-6	CASTGVGANVLTF
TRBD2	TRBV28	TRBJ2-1	CASSLLWGAGEGYNEQFF
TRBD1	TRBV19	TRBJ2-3	CASSIRRQGLTDTQYF
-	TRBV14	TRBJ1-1	CASSSKNTEAFF
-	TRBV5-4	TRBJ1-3	CASSWGTGDAGNTIYF
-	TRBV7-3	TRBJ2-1	CASSSGGTNEQFF
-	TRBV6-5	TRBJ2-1	CASSYSSAGNEQFF
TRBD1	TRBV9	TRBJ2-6	CASSPGTVEIAGANVLTF
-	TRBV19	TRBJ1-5	CASSMKPDQPQHF
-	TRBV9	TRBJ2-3	CASPGERTDTQYF
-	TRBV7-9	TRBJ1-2	CASSFGGTSLDGYTF
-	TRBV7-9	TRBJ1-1	CASSLADNPLNTEAFF
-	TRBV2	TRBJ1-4	CASSEVTVTEKLFF
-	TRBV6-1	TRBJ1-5	CASRKDGLNQPQHF
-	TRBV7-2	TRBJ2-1	CASSLSHEQFF
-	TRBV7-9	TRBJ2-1	CASSLSATLGEQFF
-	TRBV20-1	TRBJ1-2	CSARDNYGYTF
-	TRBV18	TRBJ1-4	CASSLGATNEKLFF
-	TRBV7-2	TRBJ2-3	CASSLGLDSDTQYF
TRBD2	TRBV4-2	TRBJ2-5	CASSQGTSGGATSTQTQYF
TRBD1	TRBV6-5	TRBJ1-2	CASSVPGTGYGYTF
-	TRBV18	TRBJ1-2	CASSPGGRGYGYTF
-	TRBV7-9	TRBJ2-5	CATTGRATQETQYF
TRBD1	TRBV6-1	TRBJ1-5	CASSVNRGGNQPQHF
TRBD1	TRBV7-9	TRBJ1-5	CASSRTGRGQPQHF
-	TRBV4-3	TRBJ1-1	CASRGHQLNTEAFF
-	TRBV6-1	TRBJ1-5	CASSLQPSQPQHF
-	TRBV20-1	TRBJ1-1	CMVGVNTEAFF
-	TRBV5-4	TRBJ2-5	CASSSRGPGNQETQYF